This T cell receptor beta chain is drawn from a study of identical twins (dated by TCRdb to the mid-2010s). In terms of the full investigation: The study deep-sequenced TCR alpha and beta repertoires from monozygotic twins, unrelated adults of various ages and cord blood to test whether fetal clonotypes persist. To rule out contamination, replicate twin experiments were performed at different times with different library preparation protocols. Study-wide findings and limitations: Recombination models systematically underestimated out-of-frame TCR alpha sharing in monozygotic twins but agreed with sharing between unrelated individuals. Out-of-frame TCR alpha sequences shared between twins showed an excess of low generation-probability sequences compared with coincidental sharing between unrelated individuals. Zero-insertion analyses could be partly confounded by invariant T cells such as MAIT and iNKT, although diverse VJ usage argued against such confounding for most clonotypes. Because the same donors could not be followed over many years, the conclusions depended on cross-sectional statistical analysis. Abundant cord blood beta clonotypes carried fewer insertions; young adult naive repertoires showed a weaker similar trend, while memory repertoires showed none. Excess twin sharing in beta out-of-frame sequences was weaker because fewer shared sequences lowered the signal-to-noise ratio.

The library was built by means of 5' RACE. The listed sequencing device is Illumina HiSeq 2000. A universal primer binding site was introduced by template switching, and a unique molecular identifier was present in the final cDNA, enabling accurate counting of TCR cDNA molecules. First-strand cDNA for TCR alpha and beta chains was synthesized from specific primers in the conserved constant-segment region. To control for contamination, every cDNA library was double barcoded, receiving both a SMART-Mk sample barcode and Illumina barcodes. Two successive PCR steps introduced TruSeq adapter sequences along with Illumina sample barcodes. The TCR alpha and beta cDNA libraries were sequenced on the Illumina HiSeq platform using custom primers. Under the source paper's analysis protocol: Unique molecular identifiers were extracted from raw reads with MiGEC, and CDR3 positions were determined with MiXCR. For each individual, recombination models were inferred using an EM algorithm with the repgenHMM and IGoR tools. The tcR package in R was used for shared clonotype analysis, with sharing normalized by the product of cloneset sizes. To study raw recombination free of thymic and clonal selection effects, out-of-frame nonproductive sequences were analyzed. The public reads were quality trimmed at Q25 with fastp and then assembled into clones with MiXCR by TCRdb, keeping productive beta chains. Every distinct CDR3 protein forms one entry, paired with its most common genes and DNA. TCRdb, not the original authors, processed these V and J calls. The sample table holds hundreds of thousands of distinct CDR3 sequences, of which about 12% were seen once. The ten largest clones represent approximately 7.5% of the sample.

The germline V end is reduced by 4 bases and the J end by 2 bases; junction bases left unmatched: 4. According to the germline V gene (reference sequence), CDR1 reads SGHKS and CDR2 reads YYEKEE. The CDR3 starts with the cysteine, ends with the phenylalanine, and has 15 residues. CDR3 DNA only is kept here, 45 bases in frame from base 1. Every donor was a healthy Caucasian. Three pairs of female monozygotic twins, all aged about 18 to 30 years, were included in the twin cohort. CD4+ and CD8+ T cell populations were isolated with positive isolation kits from Invitrogen. This clonotype was seen ten or more times. Its antigen remains undetermined. Base qualities are not at hand, and no much larger clone is one base apart. The sample was also linked to a second study, of yellow fever vaccine responses in identical twins. The second paper states: The T cell response to vaccination in identical twins was reported by the authors to appear partly convergent and partly personalized. The study precisely tracked vaccine-responding T cell clones in identical twins.

The TCR comes from a woman aged 18-29 years in good health. The chain links TRBV5-5 with TRBJ2-1, with 9 bases aligning to TRBD2. What was sequenced was CD8+ T cells sorted from blood. The DNA sequence is as follows: TGTGCCAGCAGCCCTAGCGGGAATGCCTACAATGAGCAGTTCTTC. Its protein product is CASSPSGNAYNEQFF.